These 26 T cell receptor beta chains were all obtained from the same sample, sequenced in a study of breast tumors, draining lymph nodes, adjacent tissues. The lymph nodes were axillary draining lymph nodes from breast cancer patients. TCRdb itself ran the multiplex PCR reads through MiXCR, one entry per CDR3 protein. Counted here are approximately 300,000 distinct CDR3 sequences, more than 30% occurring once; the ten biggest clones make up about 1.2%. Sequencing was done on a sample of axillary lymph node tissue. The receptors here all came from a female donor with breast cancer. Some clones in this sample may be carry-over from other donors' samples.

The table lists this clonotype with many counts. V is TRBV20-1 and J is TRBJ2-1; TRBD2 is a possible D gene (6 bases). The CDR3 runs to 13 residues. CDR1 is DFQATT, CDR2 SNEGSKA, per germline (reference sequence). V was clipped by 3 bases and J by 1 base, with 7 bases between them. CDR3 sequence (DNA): TGCAGTGCTAGCGGGAGTTCCTACAATGAGCAGTTCTTC. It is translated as CSASGSSYNEQFF.

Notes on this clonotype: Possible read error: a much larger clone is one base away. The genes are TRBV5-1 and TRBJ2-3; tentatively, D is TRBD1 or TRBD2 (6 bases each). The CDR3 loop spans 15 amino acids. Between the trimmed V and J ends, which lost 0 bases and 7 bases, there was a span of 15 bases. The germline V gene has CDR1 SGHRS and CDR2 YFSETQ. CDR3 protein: CASSLVGGTDNTQYF. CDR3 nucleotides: TGCGCCAGCAGCTTGGTGGGGGGCACAGACAATACGCAGTATTTT.

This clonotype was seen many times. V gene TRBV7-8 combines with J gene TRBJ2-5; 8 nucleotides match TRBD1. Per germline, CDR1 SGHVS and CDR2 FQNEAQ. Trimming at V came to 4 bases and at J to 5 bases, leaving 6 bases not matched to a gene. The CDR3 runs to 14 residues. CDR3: CASSYRTGYETQYF. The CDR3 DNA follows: TGTGCCAGCAGCTATCGGACAGGGTACGAGACCCAGTACTTC. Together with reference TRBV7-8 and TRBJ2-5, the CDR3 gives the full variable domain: GAGVSQSPRYKVAKRGQDVALRCDPISGHVSLFWYQQALGQGPEFLTYFQNEAQLDKSGLPSDRFFAERPEGSVSTLKIQRTQQEDSAVYLCASSYRTGYETQYFGPGTRLLVL.

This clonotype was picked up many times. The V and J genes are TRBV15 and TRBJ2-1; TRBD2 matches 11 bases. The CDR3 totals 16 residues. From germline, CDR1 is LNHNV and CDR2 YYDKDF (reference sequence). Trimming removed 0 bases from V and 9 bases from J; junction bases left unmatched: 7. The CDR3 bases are TGTGCCACCAGCAGAGATGTAGCGGGAGGGCTAAGTGAGCAGTTCTTC. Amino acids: CATSRDVAGGLSEQFF.

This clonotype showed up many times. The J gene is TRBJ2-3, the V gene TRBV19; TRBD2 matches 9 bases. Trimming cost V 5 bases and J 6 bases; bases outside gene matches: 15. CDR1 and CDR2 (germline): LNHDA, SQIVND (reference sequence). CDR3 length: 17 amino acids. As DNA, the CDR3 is TGTGCCAGTAGTTCTCCGGCTAGCGGGATTCTTGGGGATACGCAGTATTTT. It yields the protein CASSSPASGILGDTQYF.

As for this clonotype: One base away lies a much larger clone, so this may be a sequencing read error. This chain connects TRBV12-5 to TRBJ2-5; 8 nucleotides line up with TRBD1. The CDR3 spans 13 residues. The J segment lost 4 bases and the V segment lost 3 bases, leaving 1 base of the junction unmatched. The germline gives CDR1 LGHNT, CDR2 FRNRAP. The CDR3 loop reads CASGFGQGETQYF. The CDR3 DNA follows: TGTGCTAGTGGTTTCGGACAGGGAGAGACCCAGTACTTC.

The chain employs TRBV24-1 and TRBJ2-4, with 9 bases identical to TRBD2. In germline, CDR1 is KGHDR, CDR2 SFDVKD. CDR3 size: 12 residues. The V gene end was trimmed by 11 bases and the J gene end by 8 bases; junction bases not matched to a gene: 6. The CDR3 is CASSGSGDIQYF. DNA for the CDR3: TGTGCCAGTAGCGGGAGTGGAGACATTCAGTACTTC.

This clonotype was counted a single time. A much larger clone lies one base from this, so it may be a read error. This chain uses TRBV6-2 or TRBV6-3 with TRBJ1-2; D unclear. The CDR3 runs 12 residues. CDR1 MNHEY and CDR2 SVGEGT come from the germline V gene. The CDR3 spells CASSYKAYGYAF. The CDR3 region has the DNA TGTGCCAGCAGTTACAAGGCCTATGGCTACGCCTTC.

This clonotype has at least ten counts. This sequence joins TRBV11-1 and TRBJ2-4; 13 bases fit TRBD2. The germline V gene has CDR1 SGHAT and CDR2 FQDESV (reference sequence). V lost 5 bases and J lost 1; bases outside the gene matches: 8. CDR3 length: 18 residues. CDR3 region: CASSTGTSGTWAKNIQYF. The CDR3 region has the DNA TGTGCCAGCAGCACCGGGACTAGCGGGACGTGGGCCAAAAACATTCAGTACTTC.

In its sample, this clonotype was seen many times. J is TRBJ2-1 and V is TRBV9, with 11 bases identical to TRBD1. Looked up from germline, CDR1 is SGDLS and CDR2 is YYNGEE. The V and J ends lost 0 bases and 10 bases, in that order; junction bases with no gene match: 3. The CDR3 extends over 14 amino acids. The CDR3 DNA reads TGTGCCAGCAGCGTAGGGGACAGGGGGACAGAGCAGTTCTTC. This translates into CASSVGDRGTEQFF. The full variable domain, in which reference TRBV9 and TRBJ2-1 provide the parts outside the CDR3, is DSGVTQTPKHLITATGQRVTLRCSPRSGDLSVYWYQQSLDQGLQFLIQYYNGEERAKGNILERFSAQQFPDLHSELNLSSLELGDSALYFCASSVGDRGTEQFFGPGTRLTVL.

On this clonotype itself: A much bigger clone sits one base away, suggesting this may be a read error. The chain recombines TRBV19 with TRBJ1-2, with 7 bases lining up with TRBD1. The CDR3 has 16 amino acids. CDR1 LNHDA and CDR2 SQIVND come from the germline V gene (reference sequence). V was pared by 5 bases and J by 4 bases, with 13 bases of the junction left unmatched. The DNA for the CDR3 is TGTGCCAGTAGTGCCCAGGGGGGGGCGAGTCCCTATGGCTACACCTTC. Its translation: CASSAQGGASPYGYTF.

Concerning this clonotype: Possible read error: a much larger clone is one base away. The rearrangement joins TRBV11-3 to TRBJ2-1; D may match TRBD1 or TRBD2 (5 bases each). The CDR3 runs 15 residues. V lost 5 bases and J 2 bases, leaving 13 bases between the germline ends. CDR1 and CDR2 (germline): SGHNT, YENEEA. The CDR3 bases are TGTGCCAGCAGCCCGTCGAGGGACCCCTACAATGAGCAGTTCTTC. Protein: CASSPSRDPYNEQFF. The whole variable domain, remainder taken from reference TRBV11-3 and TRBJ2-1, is EAGVVQSPRYKIIEKKQPVAFWCNPISGHNTLYWYLQNLGQGPELLIRYENEEAVDDSQLPKDRFSAERLKGVDSTLKIQPAELGDSAVYLCASSPSRDPYNEQFFGPGTRLTVL.

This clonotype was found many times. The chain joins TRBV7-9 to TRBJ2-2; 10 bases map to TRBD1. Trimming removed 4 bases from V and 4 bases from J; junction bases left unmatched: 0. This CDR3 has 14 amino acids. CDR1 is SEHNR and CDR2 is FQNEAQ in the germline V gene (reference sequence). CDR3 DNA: TGTGCCAGCAGCTGGGACAGGGGCACCGGGGAGCTGTTTTTT. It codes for CASSWDRGTGELFF.

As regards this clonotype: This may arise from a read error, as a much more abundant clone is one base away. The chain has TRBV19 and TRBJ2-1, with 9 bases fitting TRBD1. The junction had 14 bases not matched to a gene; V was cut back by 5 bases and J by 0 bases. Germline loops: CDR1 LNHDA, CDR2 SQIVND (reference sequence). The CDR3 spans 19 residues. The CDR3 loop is CASSLRGTGFLASYNEQFF. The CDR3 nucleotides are TGTGCCAGTAGTTTGCGAGGGACAGGGTTTCTGGCCTCCTACAATGAGCAGTTCTTC.

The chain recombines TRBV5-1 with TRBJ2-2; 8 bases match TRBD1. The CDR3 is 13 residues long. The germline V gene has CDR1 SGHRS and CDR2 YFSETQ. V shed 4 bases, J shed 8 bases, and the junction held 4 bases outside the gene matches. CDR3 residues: CASSPGTGGELFF. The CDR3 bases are TGCGCCAGCAGCCCGGGGACAGGAGGGGAGCTGTTTTTT.

CDR3 residues: CASRAEILGGNTEAFF. For the CDR3, the DNA is TGTGCCAGCAGGGCCGAAATTTTAGGGGGGAACACTGAAGCTTTCTTT. The rearrangement joins TRBV2 to TRBJ1-1, with a weak D call TRBD1 (6 bases). Per the germline V gene, CDR1 is SNHLY and CDR2 is FYNNEI. The V and J ends lost 6 bases and 1 base respectively, with 18 bases between them. There are 16 residues in the CDR3.

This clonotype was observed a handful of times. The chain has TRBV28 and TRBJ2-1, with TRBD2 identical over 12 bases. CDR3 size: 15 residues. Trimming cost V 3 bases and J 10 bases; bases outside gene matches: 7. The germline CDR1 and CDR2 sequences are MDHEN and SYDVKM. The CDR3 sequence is CASSLALAGGREQFF. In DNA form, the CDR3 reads TGTGCCAGCAGTTTGGCACTAGCGGGAGGCAGGGAGCAGTTCTTC.

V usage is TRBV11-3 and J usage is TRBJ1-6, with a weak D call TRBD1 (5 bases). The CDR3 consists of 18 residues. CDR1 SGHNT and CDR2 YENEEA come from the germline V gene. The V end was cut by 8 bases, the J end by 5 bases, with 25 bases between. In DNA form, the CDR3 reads TGTGCCAGCTCACTCGTCCAGGGACGGCCGGGACATAATTCACCCCTCCACTTT. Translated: CASSLVQGRPGHNSPLHF.

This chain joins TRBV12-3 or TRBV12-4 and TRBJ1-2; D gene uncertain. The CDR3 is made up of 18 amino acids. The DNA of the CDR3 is TGTGCTAGTGGTTTGGTATCAGTGGGCGCCCCAAATTACTATGGCTACACCTTC. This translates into CASGLVSVGAPNYYGYTF.

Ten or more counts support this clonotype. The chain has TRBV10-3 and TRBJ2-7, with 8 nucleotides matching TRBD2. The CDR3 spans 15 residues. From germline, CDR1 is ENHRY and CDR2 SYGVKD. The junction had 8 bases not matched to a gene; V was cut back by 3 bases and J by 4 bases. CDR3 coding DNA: TGTGCCATCAGTGAACCCGGGACTAGAGGGTACGAGCAGTACTTC. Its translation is CAISEPGTRGYEQYF.

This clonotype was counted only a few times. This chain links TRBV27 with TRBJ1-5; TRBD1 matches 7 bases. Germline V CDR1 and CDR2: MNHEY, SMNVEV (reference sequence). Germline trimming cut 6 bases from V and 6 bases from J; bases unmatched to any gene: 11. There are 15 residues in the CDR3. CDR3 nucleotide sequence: TGTGCCAGCAGCCCAGGGGGGGGTTTGGGTCAGCCCCAGCATTTT. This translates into CASSPGGGLGQPQHF.

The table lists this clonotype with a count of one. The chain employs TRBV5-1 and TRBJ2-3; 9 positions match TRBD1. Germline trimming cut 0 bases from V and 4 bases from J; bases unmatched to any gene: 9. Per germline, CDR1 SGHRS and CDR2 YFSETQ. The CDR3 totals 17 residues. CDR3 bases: TGCGCCAGCAGCTTGGCGGGCGGGGACAGGGACTCAGATACGCAGTATTTT. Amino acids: CASSLAGGDRDSDTQYF.

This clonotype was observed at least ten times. The DNA of the CDR3 is TGCAGTGCATGGGGAAGGGGCACCGGGGAGCTGTTTTTT. Protein: CSAWGRGTGELFF. The rearrangement links TRBV20-1 to TRBJ2-2, with D tentatively TRBD1 (5 bases). This CDR3 has 13 residues. Trimming removed 6 bases from V and 4 bases from J, with 12 bases in between. Per the germline V gene, CDR1 is DFQATT and CDR2 is SNEGSKA (reference sequence).

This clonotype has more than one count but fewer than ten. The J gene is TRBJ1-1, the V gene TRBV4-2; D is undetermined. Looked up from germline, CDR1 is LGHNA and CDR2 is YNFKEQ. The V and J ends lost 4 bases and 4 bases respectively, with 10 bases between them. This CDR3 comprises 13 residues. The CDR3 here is CASSLESGTEAFF. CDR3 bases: TGTGCCAGCAGCCTGGAGAGTGGCACTGAAGCTTTCTTT.

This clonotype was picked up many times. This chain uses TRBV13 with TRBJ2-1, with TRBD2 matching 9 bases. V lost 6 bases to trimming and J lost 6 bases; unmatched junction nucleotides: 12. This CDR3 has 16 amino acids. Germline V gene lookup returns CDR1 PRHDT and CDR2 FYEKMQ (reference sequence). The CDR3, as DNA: TGTGCCAGCAGGTTTAGCGGGAGAGACATGATCAATGAGCAGTTCTTC. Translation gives CASRFSGRDMINEQFF.

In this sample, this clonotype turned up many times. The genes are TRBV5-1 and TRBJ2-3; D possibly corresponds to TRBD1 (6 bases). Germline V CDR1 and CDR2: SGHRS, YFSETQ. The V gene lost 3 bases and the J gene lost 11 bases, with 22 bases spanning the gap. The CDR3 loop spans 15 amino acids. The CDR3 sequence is CASSSSGTSGRGQYF. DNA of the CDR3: TGCGCCAGCAGCTCATCCGGGACATCGGGAAGAGGGCAGTATTTT.